These T cell receptor beta chains were read from a single sample in a study of B cell selection in AIRE deficiency. Assay used: immunoSEQ multiplex PCR; TCRdb lists only in-frame clones, some missing. The sample lists about 23,000 clones, roughly 98% seen once, with around 0.17% in the top ten. The sequenced sample was conventional CD4+ T cells sorted from PBMCs. The receptors come from a human donor with AIRE deficiency. The CDR3 runs from the conserved cysteine through the conserved F or W.

v_call cdr3_aa
TRBV28 CASGFIRDRATGGWF
TRBV4-1 CASSPQVVVGSLDTGELFF
TRBV18 CASSSGTGAPQPQHF
TRBV10-2 CASSEVSSGRVRGAVF
TRBV4-1 CASSQSGSSGTVDGKQYF
TRBV28 CASSLFDRDYHTDTQYF
TRBV7-2 CASSLASGNAYEQYF
TRBV12-5 CASGLSPRADTQYF
TRBV5-1 CASSLEREGAAGYTF
TRBV6-4 CASSALGGGPFNEQFF
TRBV30 CAWSVQSGPYEQYF
TRBV19 CATSRTEDGQPQHF
TRBV30 CAWSSTGTGPTF
TRBV25-1 CASSEFGDNEQFF
TRBV11-2 CASSSHRAAGYEQYF
TRBV7-6 CASSFTGAEQYF